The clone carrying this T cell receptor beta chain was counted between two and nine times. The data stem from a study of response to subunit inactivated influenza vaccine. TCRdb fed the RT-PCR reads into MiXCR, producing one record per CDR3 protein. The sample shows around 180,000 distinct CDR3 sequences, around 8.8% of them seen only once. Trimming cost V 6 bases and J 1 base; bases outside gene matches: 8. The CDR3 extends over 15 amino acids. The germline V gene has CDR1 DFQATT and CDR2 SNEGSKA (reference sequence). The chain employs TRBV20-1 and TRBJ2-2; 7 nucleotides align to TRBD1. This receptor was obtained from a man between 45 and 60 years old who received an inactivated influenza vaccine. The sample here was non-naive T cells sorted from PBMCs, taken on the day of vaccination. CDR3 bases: TGCAGTGCGGGACAGCTTACCTGGAACACCGGGGAGCTGTTTTTT. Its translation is CSAGQLTWNTGELFF.